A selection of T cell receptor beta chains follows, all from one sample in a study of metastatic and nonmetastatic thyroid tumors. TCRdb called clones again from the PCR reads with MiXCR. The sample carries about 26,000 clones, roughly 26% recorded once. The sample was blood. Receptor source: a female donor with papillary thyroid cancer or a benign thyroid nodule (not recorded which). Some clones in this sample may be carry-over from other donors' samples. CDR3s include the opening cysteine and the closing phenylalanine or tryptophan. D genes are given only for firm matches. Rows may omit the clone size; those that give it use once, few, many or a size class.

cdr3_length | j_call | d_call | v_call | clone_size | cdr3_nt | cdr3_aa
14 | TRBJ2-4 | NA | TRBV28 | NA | TGTGCCAGTAGGTCCTGGGGAGCCAAAAACATTCAGTACTTC | CASRSWGAKNIQYF
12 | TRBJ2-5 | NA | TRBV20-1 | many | TGCAGTGCCCAGGCCCTGGGGGGGACCCAGTACTTC | CSAQALGGTQYF
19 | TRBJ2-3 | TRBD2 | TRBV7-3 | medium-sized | TGTGCCAGCAGGCCGTCGGCTAGCGGGAAGGGATGGAACACAGATACGCAGTATTTT | CASRPSASGKGWNTDTQYF
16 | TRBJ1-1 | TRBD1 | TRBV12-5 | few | TGTGCTAGTGGTCCTACGGGACAGGGATTTGTCACTGAAGCTTTCTTT | CASGPTGQGFVTEAFF
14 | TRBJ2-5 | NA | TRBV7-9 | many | TGTGCCAGCAGCTTTCCGGGGCATCAAGAGACCCAGTACTTC | CASSFPGHQETQYF
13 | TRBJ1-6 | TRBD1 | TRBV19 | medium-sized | TGTGCCAGTAGCGCAGGGGGTTATTCACCCCTCCACTTT | CASSAGGYSPLHF
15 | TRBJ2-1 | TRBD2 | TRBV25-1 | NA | TGTGCCAGCACCCCGGGACTAGCGACCTACAATGAGCAGTTCTTC | CASTPGLATYNEQFF
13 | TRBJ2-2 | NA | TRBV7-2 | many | TGTGCCAGCAGCTCGTTGAACACCGGGGAGCTGTTTTTT | CASSSLNTGELFF
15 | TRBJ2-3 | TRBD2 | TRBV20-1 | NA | TGCAGTGCTAGATTCCCTAGCGGGGCGGCGGATACGCAGTATTTT | CSARFPSGAADTQYF
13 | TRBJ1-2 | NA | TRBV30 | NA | TGTGCCTGGAGGACGGGGCGTGGCTATGGCTACAACTTC | CAWRTGRGYGYNF
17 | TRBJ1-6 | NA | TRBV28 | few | TGTGCCAGCAGTTTACCAACAGATCGGACATATAATTCACCCCTCCACTTT | CASSLPTDRTYNSPLHF
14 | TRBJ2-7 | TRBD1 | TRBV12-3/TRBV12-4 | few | TGTGCCAGCAGTTTAGGGACAGGGACAGGAGAGCAGTACTTC | CASSLGTGTGEQYF
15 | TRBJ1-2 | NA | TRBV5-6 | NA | TGTGCCAGCAGCTTGTATCGTGGAGTCGGCTATGGCTACACCTTC | CASSLYRGVGYGYTF
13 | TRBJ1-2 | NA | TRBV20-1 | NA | TGCAGTTCTTTTGGGGGAGGGCTCTATGGCTACACCTTC | CSSFGGGLYGYTF
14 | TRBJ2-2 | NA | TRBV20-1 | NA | TGCAGTGCTCAACGACTCACTTTGGGCGGGGAGCTGTTTTTT | CSAQRLTLGGELFF
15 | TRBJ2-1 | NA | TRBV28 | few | TGTGCCAGCAGGGTTAACAGTTTTCGGTACAATGAGCAGTTCTTC | CASRVNSFRYNEQFF
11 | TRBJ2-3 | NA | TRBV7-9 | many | TGTGCCAGCAGCATCGGAGATACGCAGTATTTT | CASSIGDTQYF
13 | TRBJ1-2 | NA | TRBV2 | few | TGTGCCAGCAGAAGGCGGAGCGGCTATGGCTACACCTTC | CASRRRSGYGYTF
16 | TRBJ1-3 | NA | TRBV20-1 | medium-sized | TGCAGTGCTAGAGGGTTGGAGGGGTGGGCTGGAAACACCATATATTTT | CSARGLEGWAGNTIYF
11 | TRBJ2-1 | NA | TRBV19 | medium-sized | TGTGCCAGTCGGCTGGGGGCCGCGGAGTTCTTC | CASRLGAAEFF
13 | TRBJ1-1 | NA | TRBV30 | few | TGTGCCTGGAGTGTATTTGGGGGAACTGAAGCTTTCTTT | CAWSVFGGTEAFF
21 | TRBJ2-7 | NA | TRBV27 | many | TGTGCCAGCAGTTTATTTATCGAGGTGTCCGGGTCTCAATCGGAAGACTACGTGCAGTACTTC | CASSLFIEVSGSQSEDYVQYF
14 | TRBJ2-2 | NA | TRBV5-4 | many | TGTGCCAGCAGCCAGCTGCGGGATACCGGGGAGCTGTTTTTT | CASSQLRDTGELFF
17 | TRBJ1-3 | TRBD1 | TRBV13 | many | TGTGCCAGCAGCCCCGAAGGGACAGACCTCTCTGGAAACACCATATATTTT | CASSPEGTDLSGNTIYF
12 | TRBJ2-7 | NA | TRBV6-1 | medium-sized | TGTGCCAGCATCGAGGACCTCGACGAGCAGTACTTC | CASIEDLDEQYF
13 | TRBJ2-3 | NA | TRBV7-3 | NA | TGTGCCAGCAGCTATCTCTACACAGATACGCAGTATTTT | CASSYLYTDTQYF
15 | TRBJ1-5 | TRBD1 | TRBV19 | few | TGTGCCAGTAGAGCGGGACAGAATAGCAATCAGCCCCAGCATTTT | CASRAGQNSNQPQHF
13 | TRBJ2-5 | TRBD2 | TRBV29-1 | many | TGCAGCGTCCGAAGGCTAGCGGGAGAGACCCAGTACTTC | CSVRRLAGETQYF
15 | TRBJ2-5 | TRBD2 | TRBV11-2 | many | TGTGCCAGCAGCTTAGGCCCTAGCGGGGAAGAGACCCAGTACTTC | CASSLGPSGEETQYF
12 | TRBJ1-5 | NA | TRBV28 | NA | TGTGCCAGCAGTGTCGGAGGCCAGCCCCAGCATTTT | CASSVGGQPQHF
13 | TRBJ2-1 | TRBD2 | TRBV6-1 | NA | TGTGCCAGCATGGAGTTAGCGGGAGGTGAGCAGTTCTTC | CASMELAGGEQFF
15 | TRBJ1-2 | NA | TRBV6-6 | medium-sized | TGTGCCAGCAGTTACGCGGACGGACGGCTCTATGGCTACACCTTC | CASSYADGRLYGYTF
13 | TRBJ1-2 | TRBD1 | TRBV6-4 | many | TGTGCCAGCAGTCCGACAGGGGATCATGGCTACACCTTC | CASSPTGDHGYTF
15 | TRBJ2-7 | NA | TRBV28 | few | TGTGCCAGCAGTTCGGTCCCCCCCGTAGCCTACGAGCAGTACTTC | CASSSVPPVAYEQYF
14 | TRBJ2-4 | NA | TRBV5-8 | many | TGTGCCAGCAGCTACCAAAAGGGAAAAAACATTCAGTACTTC | CASSYQKGKNIQYF
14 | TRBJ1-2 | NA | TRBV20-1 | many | TGCAGTGCTAGAGACGAGGCTCTCCGGGGGGGCTACACCTTC | CSARDEALRGGYTF
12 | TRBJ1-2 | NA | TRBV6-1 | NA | TGTGCCAGCAACCGGGACGGCTATGGCTACACCTTC | CASNRDGYGYTF
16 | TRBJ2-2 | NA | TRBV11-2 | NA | TGTGCCAGCAGCTTAGGACGAGGGGGGCAAGGCGGGGAGCTGTTTTTT | CASSLGRGGQGGELFF
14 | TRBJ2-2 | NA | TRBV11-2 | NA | TGTGCCAGCAGCTTGGCTCACCCACCGGGGGAGCTGTTTTTT | CASSLAHPPGELFF
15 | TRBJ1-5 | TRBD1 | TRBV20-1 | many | TGCAGTGCTAGTGTCGAGACAGGGGCTAATCAGCCCCAGCATTTT | CSASVETGANQPQHF
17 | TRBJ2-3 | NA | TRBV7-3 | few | TGTGCCAGCAGCTACTTGGGGCGGGGGCGAGGAGCAGATACGCAGTATTTT | CASSYLGRGRGADTQYF
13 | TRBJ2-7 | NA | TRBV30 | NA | TGTGCCTGGAGCCTTGTAAGGGAGTCGGGGCAGTACTTC | CAWSLVRESGQYF
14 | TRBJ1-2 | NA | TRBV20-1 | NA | TGCAGTGCTAGAGATTGGAAGGGTAACTATGGCTACACCTTC | CSARDWKGNYGYTF
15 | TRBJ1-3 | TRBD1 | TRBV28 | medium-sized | TGTGCCAGCAGTAGAGGGGGCGCCGCTGGAAACACCATATATTTT | CASSRGGAAGNTIYF
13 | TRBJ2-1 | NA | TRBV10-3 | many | TGTGCCATCAGCGAAGGGACCGGCAATGAGCAGTTCTTC | CAISEGTGNEQFF
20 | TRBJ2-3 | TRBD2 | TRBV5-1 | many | TGCGCCAGCAGCTCGCGTGATCGACTAGCGGAACCCATACGCACAGATACGCAGTATTTT | CASSSRDRLAEPIRTDTQYF
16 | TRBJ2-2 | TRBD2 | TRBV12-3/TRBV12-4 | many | TGTGCCAGCAGCCGGGCGGGAGGATCCATGGCCGGGGAGCTGTTTTTT | CASSRAGGSMAGELFF
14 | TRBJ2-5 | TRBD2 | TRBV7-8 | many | TGTGCCAGTGTTACTAGCGGGAGGGGGGAGACCCAGTACTTC | CASVTSGRGETQYF
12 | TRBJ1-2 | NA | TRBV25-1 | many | TGTGCCAGCAGTAATATGAACTATGGCTACACCTTC | CASSNMNYGYTF
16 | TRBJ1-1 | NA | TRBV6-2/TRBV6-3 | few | TGTGCCAGCAGCAACTCCCCTGGGGGGCGGAACACTGAAGCTTTCTTT | CASSNSPGGRNTEAFF
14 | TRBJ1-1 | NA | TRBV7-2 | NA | TGTGCCAGCAGATTCCACGGGGGAAACACTGAAGCTTTCTTT | CASRFHGGNTEAFF
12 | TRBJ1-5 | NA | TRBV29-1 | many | TGCAGCGTTGAAGACGGCGGCGGGCCCCAGCATTTT | CSVEDGGGPQHF
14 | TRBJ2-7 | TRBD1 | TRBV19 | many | TGTGCCAGTAGCCTCGGACAGGGGACCTACGAGCAGTACTTC | CASSLGQGTYEQYF